A single sample gave rise to the 27 T cell receptor beta chains below, sequenced in a study of low-dose radiotherapy and immunotherapy resistance in tumors. As for time point: before trial treatment. Gene-specific TRAV and TRBV primers were used for first-strand cDNA, covering alpha and beta chains. A roughly 19-cycle PCR with a constant-region primer and V-primer adapter amplified TCRs. Using its own MiXCR run on the reads, TCRdb lists one record per CDR3 protein. Of about 82,000 distinct CDR3 sequences detected, around 18% appear once; the ten largest clones hold about 5.5%. The sequences come from PBMCs, collected before treatment. Every receptor here comes from a male donor with prostate cancer.

The rearrangement joins TRBV4-2 to TRBJ2-2; 11 bases are shared with TRBD2. The CDR3 is made up of 16 amino acids. V dropped 0 bases and J dropped 6; count of bases not matched to a gene: 3. Per the germline V gene, CDR1 is LGHNA and CDR2 is YNFKEQ. CDR3 region: CASSQETSGEAGELFF. The CDR3 region has the DNA TGTGCCAGCAGCCAAGAGACTAGCGGGGAAGCCGGGGAGCTGTTTTTT.

This clonotype showed up many times. The V gene is TRBV28, the J gene TRBJ1-2, with 10 bases aligning to TRBD1. Trimming removed 3 bases from V and 5 bases from J; junction bases left unmatched: 9. The CDR3 covers 16 residues. Germline values: CDR1 MDHEN, CDR2 SYDVKM. The CDR3 sequence is CASSFSGTGVRYGYTF. The CDR3 bases are TGTGCCAGCAGTTTCAGTGGGACAGGGGTTCGGTATGGCTACACCTTC.

The genes are TRBV19 and TRBJ2-2, with TRBD1 matching 10 bases. This CDR3 contains 15 residues. The germline V gene has CDR1 LNHDA and CDR2 SQIVND (reference sequence). V shed 5 bases, J shed 4 bases, and the junction held 4 bases outside the gene matches. The CDR3: CASSVGQGLTGELFF. The CDR3 coding sequence is TGTGCCAGTAGTGTGGGACAGGGGCTCACCGGGGAGCTGTTTTTT.

V is TRBV6-2 or TRBV6-3 and J is TRBJ1-1, with D possibly matching TRBD1 (5 bases). The CDR3 contains 18 residues. Germline CDR1 and CDR2: MNHEY and SVGEGT. Trimming stripped 0 bases from V and 4 bases from J, with 21 bases between. CDR3 protein: CASSYSKFAYSTATEAFF. The CDR3 region has the DNA TGTGCCAGCAGTTACTCGAAGTTTGCGTACTCGACAGCCACTGAAGCTTTCTTT.

This clonotype has ten or more counts. The chain has TRBV3-1 and TRBJ2-3, with D perhaps TRBD1 or TRBD2 (5 bases each). V lost 4 bases to trimming and J lost 1 base, with 21 bases between them. CDR3 length equals 18 residues. CDR1 and CDR2 (germline): LGHDT, YNNKEL (reference sequence). The CDR3 coding sequence is TGTGCCAGCAGCCGCCAGTTTCCGCGGGTGGGGCGCACAGATACGCAGTATTTT. Encoded protein: CASSRQFPRVGRTDTQYF.

With regard to this clonotype: One base separates it from a far larger clone, so it is likely a read error. The CDR3 DNA sequence: TGTGCCAGCGAAGGGAGCGGGACAGTCGAGCAGTTCTTC. Protein sequence: CASEGSGTVEQFF. The chain employs TRBV28 and TRBJ2-1; D may be TRBD1 or TRBD2 (7 bases each). CDR3 length equals 13 residues. Trimming shortened V by 8 bases and J by 10 bases, and 18 bases separated the two germline ends. Germline V lookup: CDR1 MDHEN, CDR2 SYDVKM.

This clonotype was detected ten times or more. The CDR3, as DNA: TGTGCCAGCAGAGGAAAGGACAGGAGCTCCTACGAGCAGTACTTC. It translates to CASRGKDRSSYEQYF. The rearrangement joins TRBV28 to TRBJ2-7; the match to TRBD1 covers 7 bases. Losses at the gene ends were 6 bases for V and 0 bases for J; bases not matched to a gene: 8. Per germline, CDR1 MDHEN and CDR2 SYDVKM. The CDR3 is 15 residues long.

This clonotype was seen at least ten times. V gene TRBV2 combines with J gene TRBJ2-3, with TRBD1 matching 7 bases. The CDR3 is 15 amino acids. The germline V gene has CDR1 SNHLY and CDR2 FYNNEI. J was trimmed by 6 bases and V by 11 bases; bases with no gene match: 17. The CDR3 DNA follows: TGTGCCGGCCCGAAGGGACAGCCCAATGGGGATACGCAGTATTTT. It is translated as CAGPKGQPNGDTQYF.

This clonotype was recorded at least ten times. The gene calls are TRBV7-2 and TRBJ2-3; D gene ambiguous. V was clipped by 5 bases and J by 6 bases, with 9 bases between them. CDR1 is SGHTA and CDR2 is FQGNSA in the germline V gene. The CDR3 length is 12 residues. The CDR3 protein is CASSRAADTQYF. The CDR3 nucleotides read TGTGCCAGCAGCAGGGCAGCGGATACGCAGTATTTT.

In this sample, this clonotype turned up many times. The rearrangement links TRBV19 to TRBJ2-1; TRBD2 matches 9 bases. From germline, CDR1 is LNHDA and CDR2 SQIVND (reference sequence). J gave up 8 bases and V 5 bases, and 4 bases lay outside the gene matches. This CDR3 region has 13 residues. The CDR3 here is CASSLGLAYEQFF. Written as DNA, the CDR3 is TGTGCCAGTAGTTTGGGACTAGCCTATGAGCAGTTCTTC.

Concerning this clonotype itself: This likely reflects a read error, since a far larger clone is one base away. This sequence joins TRBV5-3 and TRBJ1-2; possibly TRBD1 for D (5 bases). TRBV5-3 has ORF status, its function being uncertain. This CDR3 is 15 amino acids long. The CDR3 region is CASSSGWGSDYGYTF. As DNA, the CDR3 is TGTGCCAGCAGCTCGGGGTGGGGGTCGGACTATGGCTACACCTTC.

This clonotype was observed at least ten times. The chain carries TRBV20-1 and TRBJ2-1; 8 bases match TRBD2. CDR1 and CDR2 (germline): DFQATT, SNEGSKA (reference sequence). V shed 2 bases, J shed 12 bases, and the junction held 15 bases outside the gene matches. This CDR3 contains 15 residues. The CDR3: CSARIPRGREVGQFF. Here the CDR3 DNA reads TGCAGTGCTAGAATTCCCCGTGGGCGGGAGGTTGGGCAGTTCTTC.

This clonotype came up many times. The rearrangement joins TRBV5-1 to TRBJ2-7, with D unresolved. Germline-derived CDR1 and CDR2 are SGHRS and YFSETQ. V lost 4 bases and J lost 0, with 11 bases in between. The CDR3 is made up of 14 amino acids. Here the CDR3 reads CASSPGRSSYEQYF. Written as DNA, the CDR3 is TGCGCCAGCAGCCCTGGGCGATCCTCCTACGAGCAGTACTTC.

This clonotype occurred many times. The rearrangement links TRBV29-1 to TRBJ2-2, with D unresolved. This CDR3 is 11 amino acids long. Trimming cost V 4 bases and J 2 bases, with 2 bases left between them. The germline CDR1 and CDR2 sequences are SQVTM and ANQGSEA. CDR3 nucleotide sequence: TGCAGCGTTGTAAACACCGGGGAGCTGTTTTTT. It is translated as CSVVNTGELFF.

This clonotype occurred many times. The chain links TRBV20-1 to TRBJ2-7; maybe TRBD2 (6 bases). Germline values: CDR1 DFQATT, CDR2 SNEGSKA (reference sequence). This CDR3 is built from 14 residues. V was pared by 0 bases and J by 3 bases, with 12 bases between. CDR3 nucleotide sequence: TGCAGTGCTAGAGACATTGGGACTCTCTACGAGCAGTACTTC. Its translation is CSARDIGTLYEQYF.

A remark on this clonotype: Given a far larger clone just one base away, this is likely a sequencing read error. This chain connects TRBV1 to TRBJ2-3; the table's TRBD1 call for D was not verified on the DNA. TRBV1 is labeled a pseudogene. This CDR3 has 14 amino acids. The CDR3 DNA reads as TGTGCCAGCAGCCAAGATACCAGGGGAGTTACGCAGTATTTT. Its translation is CASSQDTRGVTQYF.

The table lists this clonotype with many counts. V and J are TRBV6-5 and TRBJ2-2; 10 bases are a match to TRBD1. Germline CDR1 is MNHEY and CDR2 is SVGAGI. The CDR3 runs to 16 residues. V dropped 8 bases and J dropped 5; count of bases not matched to a gene: 11. The CDR3 DNA is TGTGCCAGCCGCCCCCACGACAGGGGGCAAACCGGGGAGCTGTTTTTT. Its translation: CASRPHDRGQTGELFF.

This clonotype showed up many times. The J gene is TRBJ2-5, the V gene TRBV6-5, with 11 bases aligning to TRBD2. Per the germline V gene, CDR1 is MNHEY and CDR2 is SVGAGI. CDR3 length: 14 amino acids. Unmatched junction bases numbered 5, after V lost 6 bases and J lost 5 bases. Written as DNA, the CDR3 is TGTGCCAGCAGGTTAGCGGGAGGGCCTGAGACCCAGTACTTC. It encodes CASRLAGGPETQYF.

Concerning this clonotype itself: A far bigger clonotype differs at one base, so this is likely a read error. The chain is built from TRBV27 and TRBJ1-2; tentative D call: TRBD1 (6 bases). CDR1 is MNHEY, CDR2 SMNVEV, per germline (reference sequence). The CDR3 runs 12 residues. CDR3 DNA: TGTGCCAGCAGTATACAGGGTTTTGGCTTCACCTTC. This sequence encodes CASSIQGFGFTF.

This clonotype was seen many times. The chain links TRBV24-1 to TRBJ2-7, with D tentatively TRBD2 (5 bases). Trimming stripped 4 bases from V and 3 bases from J, with 12 bases between. The germline gives CDR1 KGHDR, CDR2 SFDVKD. CDR3 length equals 14 residues. The CDR3 nucleotides read TGTGCCACCAGTGACCCCCGGGGAAGCTACGAGCAGTACTTC. As protein: CATSDPRGSYEQYF.

About this clonotype itself: A read error is the likely source, as a far larger clone sits one nucleotide away. V usage is TRBV18 and J usage is TRBJ2-1; 7 nucleotides align to TRBD1. V lost 7 bases, J lost 13 bases, and 19 bases stayed unmatched. Germline values: CDR1 KGHSH, CDR2 LQKENI. The CDR3 length is 15 residues. The CDR3, as DNA: TGTGCCAGCTTGGACCCGGGACAGCTACAAGAGACCCAGTTCTTC. It encodes CASLDPGQLQETQFF.

Details on this clonotype: A far larger clone differs by one base, so this is likely a read error. This chain joins TRBV18 and TRBJ2-1; 10 nucleotides align to TRBD2. CDR1 KGHSH and CDR2 LQKENI come from the germline V gene. The CDR3 spans 17 residues. Germline trimming cut 1 base from V and 10 bases from J; bases unmatched to any gene: 13. The CDR3 here is CASSPLAGGEVSYEQFF. The CDR3 nucleotides are TGTGCCAGCTCACCACTAGCGGGGGGCGAAGTCTCCTACGAGCAGTTCTTC.

The chain couples TRBV12-3 or TRBV12-4 to TRBJ2-3; TRBD2 aligns across 11 bases. With V trimmed by 5 bases and J by 3 bases, 4 bases remained unmatched. There are 15 residues in the CDR3. CDR3 DNA sequence: TGTGCCAGCAGTCCTCTAGCGGGAGGAACAGATACGCAGTATTTT. Encoded protein: CASSPLAGGTDTQYF.

This clonotype showed up many times. V and J are TRBV20-1 and TRBJ2-5; weak D call: TRBD2 (6 bases). Germline V gives CDR1 DFQATT, CDR2 SNEGSKA (reference sequence). Trimming took off 6 bases at V and 4 bases at J, with 9 bases between the two ends. This CDR3 spans 11 amino acids. The CDR3: CSADSGETQYF. DNA for the CDR3: TGCAGTGCCGATAGCGGAGAGACCCAGTACTTC.

At least ten counts were recorded for this clonotype. The rearrangement uses TRBV12-3 or TRBV12-4 and TRBJ2-2, with TRBD2 matching over 10 bases. V dropped 5 bases and J dropped 5; count of bases not matched to a gene: 8. The CDR3 is 16 amino acids. The CDR3 region has the DNA TGTGCCAGCAGTCTCCAGCGGGGGGGCCAAACCGGGGAGCTGTTTTTT. This translates into CASSLQRGGQTGELFF.

This clonotype was counted between two and nine times. V usage is TRBV10-3 and J usage is TRBJ2-2; the D is unclear. There are 11 residues in the CDR3. Germline V gene lookup returns CDR1 ENHRY and CDR2 SYGVKD. Trimming shortened V by 4 bases and J by 7 bases, and 4 bases separated the two germline ends. The CDR3 spells CAISGNGELFF. DNA of the CDR3: TGTGCCATCAGTGGTAACGGGGAGCTGTTTTTT.

This clonotype has at least ten counts. The genes are TRBV6-2 or TRBV6-3 and TRBJ1-6; D is ambiguous. The CDR3 spans 14 residues. Germline V gene lookup returns CDR1 MNHEY and CDR2 SVGEGT. V lost 2 bases, J lost 7 bases, and 9 bases lay in between. CDR3 sequence: CASSYGSANSPLHF. The CDR3 region has the DNA TGTGCCAGCAGTTACGGCAGCGCCAATTCACCCCTCCACTTT.